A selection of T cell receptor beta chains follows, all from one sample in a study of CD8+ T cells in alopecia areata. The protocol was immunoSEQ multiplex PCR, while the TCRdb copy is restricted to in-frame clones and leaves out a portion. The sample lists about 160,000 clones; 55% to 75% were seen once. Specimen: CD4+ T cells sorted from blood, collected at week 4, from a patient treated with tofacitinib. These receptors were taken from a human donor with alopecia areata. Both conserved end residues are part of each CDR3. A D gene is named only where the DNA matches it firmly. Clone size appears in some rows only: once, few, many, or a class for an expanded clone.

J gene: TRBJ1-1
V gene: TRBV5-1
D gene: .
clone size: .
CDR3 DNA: TGCGCCAGCGCCCGTGGGTTGGGTGTACCCGATGCTTTCTTT
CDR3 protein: CASARGLGVPDAFF

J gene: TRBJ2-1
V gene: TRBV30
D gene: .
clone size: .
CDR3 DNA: TGTGCCTGGAGTCGAGGGGGTAGCAATGAGCAGTTCTTC
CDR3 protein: CAWSRGGSNEQFF

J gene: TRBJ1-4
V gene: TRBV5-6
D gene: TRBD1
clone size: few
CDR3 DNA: TGTGCCAGCAGCTCCGGACAGGGAAGGCATGAAAAACTGTTTTTT
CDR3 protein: CASSSGQGRHEKLFF

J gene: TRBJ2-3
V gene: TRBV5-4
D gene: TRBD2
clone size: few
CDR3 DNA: TGTGCCAGCAGCTTCGGGACTAGTCGGACAGATACGCAGTATTTT
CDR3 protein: CASSFGTSRTDTQYF

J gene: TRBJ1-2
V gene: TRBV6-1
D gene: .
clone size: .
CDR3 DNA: TGTGCCAGCAGTGAAGCTTGGCAGGTCCTGGACTACTATGGCTACACCTTC
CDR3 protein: CASSEAWQVLDYYGYTF

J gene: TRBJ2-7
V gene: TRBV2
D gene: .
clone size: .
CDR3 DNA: TGTGCCAGCACCGCGGTAGGGTACGAGCAGTACTTC
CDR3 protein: CASTAVGYEQYF

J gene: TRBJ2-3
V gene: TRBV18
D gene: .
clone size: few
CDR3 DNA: TGTGCCAGCTCACCAGACAGCACAGATACGCAGTATTTT
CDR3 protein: CASSPDSTDTQYF

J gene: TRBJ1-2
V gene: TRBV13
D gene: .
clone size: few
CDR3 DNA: TGTGCCAGCAGCTTTGGGACACCTAACTATGGCTACACCTTC
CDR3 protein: CASSFGTPNYGYTF

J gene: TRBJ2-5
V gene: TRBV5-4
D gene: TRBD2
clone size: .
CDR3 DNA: TGTGCCAGCAGCACCCGGGACTACGGGCAAGAGACCCAGTACTTC
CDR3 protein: CASSTRDYGQETQYF

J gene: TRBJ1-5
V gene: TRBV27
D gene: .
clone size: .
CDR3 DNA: TGTGCCAGCACCTCCAATGGGCAGCCCCAGCATTTT
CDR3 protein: CASTSNGQPQHF

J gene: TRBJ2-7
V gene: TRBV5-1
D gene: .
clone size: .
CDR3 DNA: TGCGCCAGCAGCCCTTGGAGTACGGATTCCTACGAGCAGTACTTC
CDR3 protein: CASSPWSTDSYEQYF

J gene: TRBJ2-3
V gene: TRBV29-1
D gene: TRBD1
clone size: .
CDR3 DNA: TGCAGCGTCGAGACAGGGGGCACAGATACGCAGTATTTT
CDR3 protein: CSVETGGTDTQYF

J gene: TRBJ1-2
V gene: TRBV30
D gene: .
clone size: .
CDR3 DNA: TGTGCCTGGAGAAAAGGTGGCTACACCTTC
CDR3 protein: CAWRKGGYTF

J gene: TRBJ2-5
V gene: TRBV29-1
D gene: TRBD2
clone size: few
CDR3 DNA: TGCAGCGTTGAAACACTAGCGGGGCGGGGAGAGACCCAGTACTTC
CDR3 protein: CSVETLAGRGETQYF

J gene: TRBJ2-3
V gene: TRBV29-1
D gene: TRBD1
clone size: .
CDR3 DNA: TGCAGCTTTGAGACAGGGCCAGATACGCAGTATTTT
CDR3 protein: CSFETGPDTQYF

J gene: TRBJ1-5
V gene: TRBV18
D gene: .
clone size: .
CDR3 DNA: TGTGCCAGCTCACCAGGGTGGAACGATCAGCCCCAGCATTTT
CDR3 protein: CASSPGWNDQPQHF

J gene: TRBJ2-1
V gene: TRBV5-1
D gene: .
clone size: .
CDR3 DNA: TGCGCCAGCAGCTTCGGTCAGCATCTCTACAATGAGCAGTTCTTC
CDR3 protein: CASSFGQHLYNEQFF

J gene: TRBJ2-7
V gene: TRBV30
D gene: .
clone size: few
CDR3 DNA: TGTGCCTGGAAATGGCAGGGTGGGACCTACGAGCAGTACTTC
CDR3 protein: CAWKWQGGTYEQYF

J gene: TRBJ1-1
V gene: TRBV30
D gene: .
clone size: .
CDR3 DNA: TGTGCCTGGAGTACCGGGCAGGGTCGGACTGAAGCTTTCTTT
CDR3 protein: CAWSTGQGRTEAFF

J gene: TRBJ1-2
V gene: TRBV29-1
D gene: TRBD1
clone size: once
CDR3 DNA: TGCAGCGTAGGGAGGGACAGCTCCTATGGCTACACCTTC
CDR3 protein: CSVGRDSSYGYTF

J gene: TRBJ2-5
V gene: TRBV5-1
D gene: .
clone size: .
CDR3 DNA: TGCGCCAGCAGCAAGCCCCAGGGGAAAGAGACCCAGTACTTC
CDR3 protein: CASSKPQGKETQYF

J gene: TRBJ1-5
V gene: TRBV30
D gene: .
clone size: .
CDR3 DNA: TGTGCCTGGAATCCCCCAGGGATAAATCAGCCCCAGCATTTT
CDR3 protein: CAWNPPGINQPQHF

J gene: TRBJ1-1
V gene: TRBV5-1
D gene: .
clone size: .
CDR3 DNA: TGCGCCAGTGGGACGGACACTGAAGCTTTCTTT
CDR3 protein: CASGTDTEAFF

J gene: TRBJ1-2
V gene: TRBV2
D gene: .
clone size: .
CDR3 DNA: TGTGCCAGCAGTCCGACGACATTCAACTATGGCTACACCTTC
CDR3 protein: CASSPTTFNYGYTF

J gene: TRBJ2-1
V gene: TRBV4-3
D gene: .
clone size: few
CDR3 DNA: TGCGCCAGCAGCCGCACACCCAATGAGCAGTTCTTC
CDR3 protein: CASSRTPNEQFF

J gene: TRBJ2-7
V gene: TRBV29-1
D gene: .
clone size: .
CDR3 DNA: TGCAGCGTTGTGGCAGCCTCCTACGAGCAGTACTTC
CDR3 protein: CSVVAASYEQYF

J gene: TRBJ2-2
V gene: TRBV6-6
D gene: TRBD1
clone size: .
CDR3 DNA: TGTGCCAGCAGTCACAGGGGGTGGACCGGGGAGCTGTTTTTT
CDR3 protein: CASSHRGWTGELFF

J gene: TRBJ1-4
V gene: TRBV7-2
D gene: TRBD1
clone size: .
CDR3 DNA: TGTGCCAGCAGCTTAGAGGGACAGGGTAATGAAAAACTGTTTTTT
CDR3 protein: CASSLEGQGNEKLFF

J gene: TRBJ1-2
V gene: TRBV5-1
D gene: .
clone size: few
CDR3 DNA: TGCGCCAGCAGCCCTGCGGGGGCGACTAACTATGGCTACACCTTC
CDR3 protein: CASSPAGATNYGYTF

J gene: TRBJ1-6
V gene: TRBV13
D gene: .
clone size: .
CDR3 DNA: TGTGCCAGCAGCTTGCACCTCTATTCACCCCTCCACTTT
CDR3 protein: CASSLHLYSPLHF

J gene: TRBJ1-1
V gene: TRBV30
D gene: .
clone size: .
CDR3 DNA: TGTGCCTGGAGTGTATACGGTGAAGCTTTCTTT
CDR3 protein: CAWSVYGEAFF

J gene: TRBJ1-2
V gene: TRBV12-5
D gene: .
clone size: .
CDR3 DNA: TGTGCTAGTGGTTTGGTACCTGGCAGGGGAATTGGTGGCTACACCTTC
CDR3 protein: CASGLVPGRGIGGYTF

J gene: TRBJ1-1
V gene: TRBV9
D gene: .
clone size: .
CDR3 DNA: TGTGCCAGCAGCGTAGGCGGGGGACAGAACACTGAAGCTTTCTTT
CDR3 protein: CASSVGGGQNTEAFF

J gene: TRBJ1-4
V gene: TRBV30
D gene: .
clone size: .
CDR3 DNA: TGTGCCTGGAGTATGGGCGGATCTAATGAAAAACTGTTTTTT
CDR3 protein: CAWSMGGSNEKLFF

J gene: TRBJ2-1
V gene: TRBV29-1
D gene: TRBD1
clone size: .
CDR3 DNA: TGCAGCTCCCGACAGGGGGCAACCGAGCAGTTCTTC
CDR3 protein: CSSRQGATEQFF

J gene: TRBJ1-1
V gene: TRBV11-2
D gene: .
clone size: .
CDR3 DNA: TGTGCCAGCAGCCAAGCCAGGGGAGGGAACACTGAAGCTTTCTTT
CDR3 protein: CASSQARGGNTEAFF

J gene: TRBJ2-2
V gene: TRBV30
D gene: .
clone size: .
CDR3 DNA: TGTGCCTGGAGTGGCCGACGATCAACCGGGGAGCTGTTTTTT
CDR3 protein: CAWSGRRSTGELFF

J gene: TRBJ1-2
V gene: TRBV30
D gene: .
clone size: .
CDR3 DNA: TGTGCCTGGAACCTTAACTATGGCTACACCTTC
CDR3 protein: CAWNLNYGYTF

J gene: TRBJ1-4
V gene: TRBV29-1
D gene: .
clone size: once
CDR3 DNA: TGCAGCGTTGAAGTTTCCGGGTTTAATGAAAAACTGTTTTTT
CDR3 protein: CSVEVSGFNEKLFF

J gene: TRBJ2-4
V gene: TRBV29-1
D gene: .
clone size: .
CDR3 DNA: TGCAGCGTTGAAGAGGGGATTGGAAACATTCAGTACTTC
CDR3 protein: CSVEEGIGNIQYF

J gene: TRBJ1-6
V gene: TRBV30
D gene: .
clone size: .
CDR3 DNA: TGTGCCTGGAGCCAACCGGTTGGGTTGAGTAATTCACCCCTCCACTTT
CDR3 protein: CAWSQPVGLSNSPLHF

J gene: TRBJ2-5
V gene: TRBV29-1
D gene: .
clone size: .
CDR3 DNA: TGCAGCGCTCGAGCGCGGAGGGGATCGGAGACCCAGTACTTC
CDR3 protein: CSARARRGSETQYF

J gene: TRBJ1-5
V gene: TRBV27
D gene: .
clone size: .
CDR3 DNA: TGTGCCAGCAGTTTAGTTTATCGGGGGCCAACGGGTCAGCCCCAGCATTTT
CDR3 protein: CASSLVYRGPTGQPQHF

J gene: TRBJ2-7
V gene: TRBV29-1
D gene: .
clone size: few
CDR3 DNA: TGCAGCGTTGAAAGGCCAGGGGCCCGAAGGGAGCAGTACTTC
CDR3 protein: CSVERPGARREQYF

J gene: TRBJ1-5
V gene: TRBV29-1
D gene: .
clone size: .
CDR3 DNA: TGCAGCGTTGCGGTCACAGTGGGACAGCCCCAGCATTTT
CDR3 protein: CSVAVTVGQPQHF

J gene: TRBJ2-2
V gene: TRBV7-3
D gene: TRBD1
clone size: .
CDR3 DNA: TGTGCCAGCAGCTATCCGGGACAGGGGGTTGTTGGTGGGGAGCTGTTTTTT
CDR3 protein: CASSYPGQGVVGGELFF

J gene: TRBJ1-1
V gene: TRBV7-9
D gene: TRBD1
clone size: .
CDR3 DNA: TGTGCCAGCAGCTCGGGACAGGGGGTAGTGAACACTGAAGCTTTCTTT
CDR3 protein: CASSSGQGVVNTEAFF

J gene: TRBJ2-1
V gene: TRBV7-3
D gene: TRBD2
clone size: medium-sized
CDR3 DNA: TGTGCCAGCAGCCCCCCAGGTAGCGGGGGCAGAAATGAGCAGTTCTTC
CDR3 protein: CASSPPGSGGRNEQFF

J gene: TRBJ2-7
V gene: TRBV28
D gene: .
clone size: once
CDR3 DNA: TGTGCCAGCAGTTTACCCCGCTACGAGCAGTACTTC
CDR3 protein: CASSLPRYEQYF

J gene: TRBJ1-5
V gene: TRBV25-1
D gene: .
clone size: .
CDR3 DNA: TGTGCCAGCAAACCTTTGGGTATCAATCAGCCCCAGCATTTT
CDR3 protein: CASKPLGINQPQHF

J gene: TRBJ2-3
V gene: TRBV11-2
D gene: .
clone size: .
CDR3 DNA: TGTGCCAGCAGCTTCGTACGGGGCACAGATACGCAGTATTTT
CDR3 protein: CASSFVRGTDTQYF

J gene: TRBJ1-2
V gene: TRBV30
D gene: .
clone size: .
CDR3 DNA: TGTGCCTGGAGTGAGGCGGCGGCTAACTATGGCTACACCTTC
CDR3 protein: CAWSEAAANYGYTF

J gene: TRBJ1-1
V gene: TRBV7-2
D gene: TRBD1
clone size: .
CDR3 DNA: TGTGCCAGCAGCTTAACAGGGGGCCTTGAAGCTTTCTTT
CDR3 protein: CASSLTGGLEAFF

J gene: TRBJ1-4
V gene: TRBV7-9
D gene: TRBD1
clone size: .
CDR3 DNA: TGTGCCAGCAGCTTCGACACAGGGGGCTTGGGTGAAAAACTGTTTTTT
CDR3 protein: CASSFDTGGLGEKLFF

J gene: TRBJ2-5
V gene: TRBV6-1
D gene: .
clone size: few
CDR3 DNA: TGTGCCCTCCAAACCTTAACAGGGGAGACCCAGTACTTC
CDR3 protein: CALQTLTGETQYF

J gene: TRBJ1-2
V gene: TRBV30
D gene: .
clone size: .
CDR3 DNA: TGTGCCTGGAGTATGGCAGAGTTCTATGGCTACACCTTC
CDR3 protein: CAWSMAEFYGYTF

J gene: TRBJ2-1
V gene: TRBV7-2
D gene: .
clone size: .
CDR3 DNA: TGTGCCAGCAGCTCCACCCGGGTGCCCAATGAGCAGTTCTTC
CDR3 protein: CASSSTRVPNEQFF